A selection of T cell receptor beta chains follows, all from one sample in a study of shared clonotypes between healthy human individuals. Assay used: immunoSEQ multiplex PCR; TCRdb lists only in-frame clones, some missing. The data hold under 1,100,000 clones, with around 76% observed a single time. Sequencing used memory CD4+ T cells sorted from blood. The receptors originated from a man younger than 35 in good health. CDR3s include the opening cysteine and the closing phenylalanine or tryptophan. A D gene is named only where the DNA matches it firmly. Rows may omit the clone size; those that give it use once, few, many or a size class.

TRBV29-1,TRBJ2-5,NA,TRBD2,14,CSADGLAGGETQYF,TGCAGCGCCGACGGGCTAGCGGGGGGAGAGACCCAGTACTTC
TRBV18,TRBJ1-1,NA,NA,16,CASSPLSLGARTEAFF,TGTGCCAGCTCACCTCTGTCCCTGGGGGCTCGCACTGAAGCTTTCTTT
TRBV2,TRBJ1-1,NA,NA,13,CASSGGPSSRAFF,TGTGCCAGCAGTGGCGGGCCTTCTTCTAGGGCTTTCTTT
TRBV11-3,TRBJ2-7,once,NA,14,CASSAGGGIHEQYF,TGTGCCAGCAGCGCCGGTGGGGGGATCCACGAGCAGTACTTC
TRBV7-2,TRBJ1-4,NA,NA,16,CASSLDRGRVNEKLFF,TGTGCCAGCAGCTTAGATCGGGGAAGGGTCAATGAAAAACTGTTTTTT
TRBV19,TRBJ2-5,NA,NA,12,CATSIGRETQYF,TGTGCCACTTCTATTGGACGGGAGACCCAGTACTTC
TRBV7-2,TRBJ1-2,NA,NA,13,CASSLGMGLDYTF,TGTGCCAGCAGCTTAGGTATGGGTTTAGACTACACCTTC
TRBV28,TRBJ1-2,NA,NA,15,CASSFPKGDHYGYTF,TGTGCCAGCAGTTTCCCTAAAGGGGACCACTATGGCTACACCTTC
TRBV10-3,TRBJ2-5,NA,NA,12,CAISGSEETQYF,TGTGCCATCAGTGGCAGCGAAGAGACCCAGTACTTC
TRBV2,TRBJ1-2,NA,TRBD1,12,CAGTGEDYGYTF,TGTGCCGGAACAGGGGAGGACTATGGCTACACCTTC
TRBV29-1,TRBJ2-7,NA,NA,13,CSVAYGTGYEQYF,TGCAGCGTTGCCTACGGGACGGGCTACGAGCAGTACTTC
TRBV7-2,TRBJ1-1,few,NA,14,CASLVQGFGTEAFF,TGTGCCTCCCTCGTTCAGGGATTCGGCACTGAAGCTTTCTTT
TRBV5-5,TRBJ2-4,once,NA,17,CASSRKQDDVAKNIQYF,TGTGCCAGCAGCCGAAAACAGGATGACGTAGCCAAAAACATTCAGTACTTC
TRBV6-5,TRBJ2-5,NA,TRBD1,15,CASSYRDRGQETQYF,TGTGCCAGCAGTTACCGGGACAGGGGGCAAGAGACCCAGTACTTC
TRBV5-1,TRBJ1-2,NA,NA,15,CASSLAAGTAGGYTF,TGCGCCAGCAGCTTGGCCGCCGGGACCGCGGGTGGCTACACCTTC
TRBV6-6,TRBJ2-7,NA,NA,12,CASTLDTYEQYF,TGTGCCAGCACCCTGGACACCTACGAGCAGTACTTC
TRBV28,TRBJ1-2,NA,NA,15,CASSPAGREQYGYTF,TGTGCCAGCAGCCCGGCAGGTCGCGAACAATATGGCTACACCTTC
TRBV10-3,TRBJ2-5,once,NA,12,CAIGPSGETQYF,TGTGCCATCGGTCCATCGGGGGAGACCCAGTACTTC
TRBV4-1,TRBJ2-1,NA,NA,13,CASSQGAKPTQFF,TGCGCCAGCAGCCAAGGAGCGAAACCAACGCAGTTCTTC
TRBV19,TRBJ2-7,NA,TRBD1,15,CASSKGDRGDYEQYF,TGTGCCAGTAGTAAAGGGGACAGGGGAGATTACGAGCAGTACTTC
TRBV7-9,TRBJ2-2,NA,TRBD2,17,CASSLGLAGVRTGELFF,TGTGCCAGCAGCTTAGGGCTAGCGGGAGTGCGCACCGGGGAGCTGTTTTTT
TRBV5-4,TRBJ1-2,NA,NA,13,CASSLDSFYGYTF,TGTGCCAGCAGCTTGGACAGCTTCTATGGCTACACCTTC
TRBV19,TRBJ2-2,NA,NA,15,CASSIDVRSTGELFF,TGTGCCAGTAGTATCGACGTACGTAGCACCGGGGAGCTGTTTTTT
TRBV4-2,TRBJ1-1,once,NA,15,CASSQIKSGSTEAFF,TGTGCCAGCAGCCAAATAAAGTCGGGAAGCACTGAAGCTTTCTTT
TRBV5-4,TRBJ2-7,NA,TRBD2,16,CASSPREGLSSYEQYF,TGTGCCAGCAGCCCCCGGGAGGGACTGAGCTCCTACGAGCAGTACTTC
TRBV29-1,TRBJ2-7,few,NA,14,CSVTQRTASYEQYF,TGCAGCGTGACCCAAAGGACAGCGAGCTACGAGCAGTACTTC
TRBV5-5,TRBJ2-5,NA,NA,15,CASSFFQSVQETQYF,TGTGCCAGCAGCTTCTTTCAATCAGTCCAAGAGACCCAGTACTTC
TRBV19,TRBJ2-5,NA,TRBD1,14,CASSPGQGRETQYF,TGTGCCAGTAGTCCCGGACAGGGAAGGGAGACCCAGTACTTC
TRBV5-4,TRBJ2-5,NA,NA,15,CASSLFPETVETQYF,TGTGCCAGCAGCTTGTTCCCAGAAACCGTCGAGACCCAGTACTTC
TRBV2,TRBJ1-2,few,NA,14,CASLTDRGRFSYTF,TGTGCCAGCCTTACCGATCGAGGACGGTTCAGCTACACCTTC
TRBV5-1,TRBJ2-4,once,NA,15,CASSLVWVAKNIQYF,TGCGCCAGCAGCTTGGTCTGGGTGGCCAAAAACATTCAGTACTTC
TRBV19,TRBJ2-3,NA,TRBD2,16,CASSIIAGVGADTQYF,TGTGCCAGTAGTATCATAGCGGGAGTTGGCGCAGATACGCAGTATTTT
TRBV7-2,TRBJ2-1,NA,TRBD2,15,CASSFSVAGYNEQFF,TGTGCCAGCAGCTTTTCGGTAGCGGGGTACAATGAGCAGTTCTTC
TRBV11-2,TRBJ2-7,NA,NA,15,CASSLDWQGSYEQYF,TGTGCCAGCAGCTTAGATTGGCAGGGGTCCTACGAGCAGTACTTC
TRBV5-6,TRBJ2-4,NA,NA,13,CASSLGRPARQYF,TGTGCCAGCAGCTTGGGACGCCCCGCGCGACAGTACTTC
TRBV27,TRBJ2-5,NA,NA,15,CASSFYSLYQETQYF,TGTGCCAGCAGTTTCTACTCCCTGTACCAAGAGACCCAGTACTTC
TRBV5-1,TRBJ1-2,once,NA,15,CASSLARTERDGYTF,TGCGCCAGCAGCTTGGCCCGGACAGAGCGGGATGGCTACACCTTC
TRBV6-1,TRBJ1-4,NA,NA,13,CASRTLQGEKLFF,TGTGCCAGCAGAACACTTCAGGGCGAAAAACTGTTTTTT
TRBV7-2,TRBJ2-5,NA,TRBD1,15,CASSLGGTAEETQYF,TGTGCCAGCAGCTTAGGAGGGACAGCAGAAGAGACCCAGTACTTC
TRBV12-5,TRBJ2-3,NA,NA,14,CASGLRSGTDTQYF,TGTGCTAGTGGTTTGAGGAGCGGCACAGATACGCAGTATTTT
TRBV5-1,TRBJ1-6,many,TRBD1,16,CASSRTGLTYNSPLHF,TGCGCCAGCAGCCGGACAGGGCTAACCTATAATTCACCCCTCCACTTT
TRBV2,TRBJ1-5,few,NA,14,CASTGVNMDQPQHF,TGTGCCAGCACCGGGGTTAACATGGATCAGCCCCAGCATTTT
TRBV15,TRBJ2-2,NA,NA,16,CATSRDGGLGAGELFF,TGTGCCACCAGCAGAGATGGAGGTCTGGGGGCCGGGGAGCTGTTTTTT
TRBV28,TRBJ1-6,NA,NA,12,CASSLKGSPLHF,TGTGCCAGCAGTTTAAAGGGTTCACCCCTCCACTTT
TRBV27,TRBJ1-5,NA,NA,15,CASRTGSANNQPQHF,TGTGCCAGCAGAACAGGGTCCGCCAACAATCAGCCCCAGCATTTT
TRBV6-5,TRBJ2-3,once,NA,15,CASSLQQGRTDTQYF,TGTGCCAGCAGTTTACAACAGGGGAGGACAGATACGCAGTATTTT
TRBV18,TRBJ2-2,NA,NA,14,CASSPSTHTGELFF,TGTGCCAGCTCACCTAGCACCCACACCGGGGAGCTGTTTTTT
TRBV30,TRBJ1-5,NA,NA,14,CAWSGQRLNQPQHF,TGTGCCTGGAGTGGACAGAGGCTTAATCAGCCCCAGCATTTT
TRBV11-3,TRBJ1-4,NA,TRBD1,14,CASSLRDRGEKLFF,TGTGCCAGCAGCCTCCGGGACAGGGGCGAAAAACTGTTTTTT
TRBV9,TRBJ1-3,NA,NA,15,CASSVRETTGNTIYF,TGTGCCAGCAGCGTAAGGGAGACGACGGGAAACACCATATATTTT
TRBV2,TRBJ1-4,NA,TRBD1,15,CASSERATGNENLFF,TGTGCCAGCAGTGAAAGGGCGACAGGGAATGAAAACCTGTTTTTT
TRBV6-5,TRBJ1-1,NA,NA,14,CASRSDAWGTEAFF,TGTGCCAGCAGGTCGGACGCCTGGGGAACTGAAGCTTTCTTT
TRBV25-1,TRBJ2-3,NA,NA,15,CASSEGGSSTDTQYF,TGTGCCAGCAGTGAAGGAGGGAGTAGCACAGATACGCAGTATTTT
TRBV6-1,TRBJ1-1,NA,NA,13,CATHPWGASEAFF,TGTGCCACCCACCCATGGGGGGCGAGTGAAGCTTTCTTT
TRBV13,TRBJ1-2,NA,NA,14,CASSFSDGNYGYTF,TGTGCCAGCAGCTTCAGCGACGGGAACTATGGCTACACCTTC
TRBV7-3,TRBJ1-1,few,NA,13,CASSLTDGTEAFF,TGTGCCAGCAGCTTAACAGACGGCACTGAAGCTTTCTTT